The clone carrying this T cell receptor beta chain was recorded at least ten times. The antigen remains unidentified. These data come from a study of CD8+CD57+ T cells in acquired aplastic anemia. Genomic DNA, serving as template, underwent TCR beta VDJ and CDR3 profiling. One entry per CDR3 protein results from TCRdb running MiXCR on the reads. The top ten hold around 1.1% of the sample, which has approximately 180,000 distinct CDR3 sequences, more than 45% seen once. Patients sequenced had flow cytometry evidence of CD8+CD57+ cell expansion. The patients all had a severe acquired aplastic anemia diagnosis. No therapy had been given to the patients at the time of blood sampling. Germline V lookup: CDR1 MNHNY, CDR2 SVGAGI (reference sequence). This CDR3 contains 15 residues. Trimming took off 5 bases at V and 3 bases at J, with 17 bases between the two ends. Study-level findings and limits: Controls and patients did not differ significantly in CD8+ Simpson's diversity.

The chain recombines TRBV6-6 with TRBJ2-7; TRBD1 or TRBD2 may be the D gene (5 bases each). Sequences were obtained from sorted CD4+, CD8+, or CD8+CD57+ T cells (not recorded which) from PBMCs. The clonotype originates from a human donor with aplastic anemia. Here the CDR3 DNA reads TGTGCCAGCAGTCCCCCAGGGACCCCGAACTACGAGCAGTACTTC. Residues: CASSPPGTPNYEQYF.